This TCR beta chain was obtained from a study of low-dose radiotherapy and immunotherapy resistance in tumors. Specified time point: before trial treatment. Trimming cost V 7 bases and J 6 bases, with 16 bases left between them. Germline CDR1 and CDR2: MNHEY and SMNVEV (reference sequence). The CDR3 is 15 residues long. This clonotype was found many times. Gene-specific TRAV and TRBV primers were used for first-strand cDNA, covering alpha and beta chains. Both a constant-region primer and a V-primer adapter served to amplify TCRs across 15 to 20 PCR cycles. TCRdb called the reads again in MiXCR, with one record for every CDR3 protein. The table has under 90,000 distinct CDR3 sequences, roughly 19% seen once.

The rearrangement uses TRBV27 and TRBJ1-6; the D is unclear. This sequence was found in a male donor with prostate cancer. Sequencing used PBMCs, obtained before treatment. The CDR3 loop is CASTSALGINSPLHF. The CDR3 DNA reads TGTGCCAGCACCTCCGCCTTAGGGATTAATTCACCCCTCCACTTT.